These T cell receptor beta chains were read from a single sample in a study of blood T cell repertoires in COVID-19. This table comes from immunoSEQ multiplex PCR, and its TCRdb copy is limited to in-frame clones, with some not included. The sample records hundreds of thousands of clones, approximately 80% being singletons. The specimen sequenced was peripheral blood. The receptors were gathered from a woman between 45 and 65 years old with acute or convalescent COVID-19. Each CDR3 is given without its conserved first and last residue. Fields, in order: V gene, J gene, clone size, CDR3 protein. Rows may omit the clone size; those that give it use once, few, many or a size class.

V: TRBV11-2
J: TRBJ2-5
size: .
CDR3: ASSDAGTSGSQTQY

V: TRBV15
J: TRBJ1-2
size: .
CDR3: ATSRQGKDGYT

V: TRBV6-5
J: TRBJ2-3
size: .
CDR3: ASRLLATDTQY

V: TRBV11-2
J: TRBJ2-3
size: .
CDR3: ASQTTGAPTDTQY

V: TRBV5-8
J: TRBJ2-1
size: .
CDR3: ASSRGGTDYNEQF

V: TRBV28
J: TRBJ1-2
size: .
CDR3: ASTKTGDLVTGYT

V: TRBV28
J: TRBJ1-1
size: .
CDR3: ASSGQGYGTEAF

V: TRBV24-1
J: TRBJ1-1
size: .
CDR3: ATSDSGEGTEAF

V: TRBV7-2
J: TRBJ1-5
size: .
CDR3: ASSLGPGNQPQH

V: TRBV28
J: TRBJ2-3
size: .
CDR3: ASNPGTDTQY

V: TRBV7-8
J: TRBJ2-3
size: .
CDR3: ASSLSGSSSTDTQY

V: TRBV7-7
J: TRBJ2-1
size: .
CDR3: ASSLSLLGGYNEQF

V: TRBV19
J: TRBJ1-5
size: .
CDR3: ASWTGGFNQPQH

V: TRBV15
J: TRBJ2-3
size: .
CDR3: ATSRDLLASSTDTQY

V: TRBV2
J: TRBJ2-1
size: .
CDR3: ASLVGESSYNEQF

V: TRBV11-1
J: TRBJ2-5
size: .
CDR3: ASSWGLQETQY

V: TRBV28
J: TRBJ1-5
size: .
CDR3: ASSSLGGVSNQPQH

V: TRBV15
J: TRBJ1-1
size: .
CDR3: ATSRDSEGSVTEAF

V: TRBV27
J: TRBJ1-6
size: few
CDR3: ASTSIAGIGSYNSPLH

V: TRBV7-2
J: TRBJ2-1
size: .
CDR3: ASRLAGGYEQF

V: TRBV5-1
J: TRBJ2-7
size: .
CDR3: ASSRDGTALPYEQY

V: TRBV6-6
J: TRBJ1-1
size: .
CDR3: ASSYSQGTNTEAF

V: TRBV14
J: TRBJ1-5
size: .
CDR3: ASSQAPHQPQH

V: TRBV5-1
J: TRBJ2-1
size: .
CDR3: ASSLGIQGAGGPGQEF

V: TRBV7-2
J: TRBJ1-3
size: .
CDR3: ASSPRGNTIY

V: TRBV11-2
J: TRBJ1-1
size: few
CDR3: AIVPGTEAF

V: TRBV9
J: TRBJ2-5
size: .
CDR3: ASSVAPDRQETQY

V: TRBV29-1
J: TRBJ2-3
size: .
CDR3: SVEGVQDLDTQY

V: TRBV18
J: TRBJ2-7
size: .
CDR3: ASSQAAPAGVVYEQY

V: TRBV7-2
J: TRBJ2-5
size: .
CDR3: ASSLPPLETQY

V: TRBV23-1
J: TRBJ1-2
size: .
CDR3: ASGDRSEFGYT

V: TRBV2
J: TRBJ2-5
size: .
CDR3: ASGQIQKETQY

V: TRBV13
J: TRBJ1-6
size: .
CDR3: ASSLRAGNYNSPLH

V: TRBV28
J: TRBJ1-1
size: .
CDR3: ASSSGQGNSEAF

V: TRBV7-9
J: TRBJ2-1
size: .
CDR3: ASTQGTSFYNEQF